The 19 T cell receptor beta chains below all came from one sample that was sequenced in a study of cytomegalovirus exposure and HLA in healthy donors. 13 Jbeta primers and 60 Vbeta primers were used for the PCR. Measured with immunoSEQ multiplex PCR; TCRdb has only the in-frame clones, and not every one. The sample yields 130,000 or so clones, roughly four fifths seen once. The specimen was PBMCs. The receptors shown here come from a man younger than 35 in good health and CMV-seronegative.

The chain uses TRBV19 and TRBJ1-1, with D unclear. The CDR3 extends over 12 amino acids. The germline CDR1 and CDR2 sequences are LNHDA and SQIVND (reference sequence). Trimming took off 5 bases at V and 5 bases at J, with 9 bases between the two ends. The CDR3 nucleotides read TGTGCCAGTAGTTTGGGGAGGACTGAAGCTTTCTTT. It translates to CASSLGRTEAFF.

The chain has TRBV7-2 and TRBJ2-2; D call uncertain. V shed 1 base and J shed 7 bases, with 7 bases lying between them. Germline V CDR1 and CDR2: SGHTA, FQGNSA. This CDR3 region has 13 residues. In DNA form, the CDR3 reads TGTGCCAGCAGCTTAGTGGCTGTCGGGGAGCTGTTTTTT. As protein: CASSLVAVGELFF.

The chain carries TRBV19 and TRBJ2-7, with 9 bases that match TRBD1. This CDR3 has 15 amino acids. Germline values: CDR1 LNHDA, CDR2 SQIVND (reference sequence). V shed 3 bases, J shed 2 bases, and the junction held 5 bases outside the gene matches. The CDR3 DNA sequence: TGTGCCAGTAGTATCGGGGGACAGGGCGCCTACGAGCAGTACTTC. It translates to CASSIGGQGAYEQYF.

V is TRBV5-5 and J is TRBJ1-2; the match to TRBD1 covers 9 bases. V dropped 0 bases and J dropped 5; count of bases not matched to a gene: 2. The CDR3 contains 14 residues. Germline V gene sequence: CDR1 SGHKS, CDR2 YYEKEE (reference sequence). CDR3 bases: TGTGCCAGCAGCTTGGACAGGGGGCAATATGGCTACACCTTC. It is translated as CASSLDRGQYGYTF.

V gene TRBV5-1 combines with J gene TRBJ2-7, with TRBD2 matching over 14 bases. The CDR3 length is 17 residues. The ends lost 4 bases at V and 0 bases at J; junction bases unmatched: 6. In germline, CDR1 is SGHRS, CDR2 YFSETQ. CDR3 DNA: TGCGCCAGCAGCCCGGGACTAGCGGGGGTATGCTCCTACGAGCAGTACTTC. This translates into CASSPGLAGVCSYEQYF.

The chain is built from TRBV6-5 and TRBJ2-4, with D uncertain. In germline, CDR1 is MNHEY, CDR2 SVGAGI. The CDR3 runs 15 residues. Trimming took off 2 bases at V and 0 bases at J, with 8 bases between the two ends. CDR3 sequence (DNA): TGTGCCAGCAGTTACCGATCGGTAGCCAAAAACATTCAGTACTTC. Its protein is CASSYRSVAKNIQYF.

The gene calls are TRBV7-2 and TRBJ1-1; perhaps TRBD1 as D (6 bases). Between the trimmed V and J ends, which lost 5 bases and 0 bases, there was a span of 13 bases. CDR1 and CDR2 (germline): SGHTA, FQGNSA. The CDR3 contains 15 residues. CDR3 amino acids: CASSLGAAMNTEAFF. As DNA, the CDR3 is TGTGCCAGCAGCCTGGGGGCAGCCATGAACACTGAAGCTTTCTTT.

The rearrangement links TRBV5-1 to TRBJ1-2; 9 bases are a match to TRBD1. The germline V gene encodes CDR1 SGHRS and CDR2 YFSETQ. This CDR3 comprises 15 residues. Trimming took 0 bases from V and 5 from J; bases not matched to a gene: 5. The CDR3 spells CASSLGAGTGYGYTF. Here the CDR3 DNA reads TGCGCCAGCAGCTTGGGCGCCGGGACAGGGTATGGCTACACCTTC.

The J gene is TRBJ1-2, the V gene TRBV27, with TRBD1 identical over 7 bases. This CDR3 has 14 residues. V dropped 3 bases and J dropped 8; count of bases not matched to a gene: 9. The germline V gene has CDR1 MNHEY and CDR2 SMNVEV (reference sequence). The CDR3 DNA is TGTGCCAGCAGTTTTTCGGGACAGCTAGGCGGCTACACCTTC. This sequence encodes CASSFSGQLGGYTF.

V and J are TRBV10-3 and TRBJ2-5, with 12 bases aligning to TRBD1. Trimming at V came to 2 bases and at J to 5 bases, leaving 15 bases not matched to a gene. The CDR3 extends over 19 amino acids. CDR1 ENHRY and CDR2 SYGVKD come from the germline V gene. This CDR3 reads CAISEPGTGGAGNWETQYF. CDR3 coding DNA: TGTGCCATCAGTGAGCCAGGGACAGGGGGCGCCGGGAATTGGGAGACCCAGTACTTC.

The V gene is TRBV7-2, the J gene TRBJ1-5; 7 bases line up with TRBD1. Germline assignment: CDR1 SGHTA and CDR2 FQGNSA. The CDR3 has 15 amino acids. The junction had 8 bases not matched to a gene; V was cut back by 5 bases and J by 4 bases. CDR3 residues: CASSDGTAVNQPQHF. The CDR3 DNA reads TGTGCCAGCAGCGACGGGACAGCCGTAAATCAGCCCCAGCATTTT. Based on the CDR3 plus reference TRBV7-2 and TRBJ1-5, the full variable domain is GAGVSQSPSNKVTEKGKDVELRCDPISGHTALYWYRQSLGQGLEFLIYFQGNSAPDKSGLPSDRFSAERTGGSVSTLTIQRTQQEDSAVYLCASSDGTAVNQPQHFGDGTRLSIL.

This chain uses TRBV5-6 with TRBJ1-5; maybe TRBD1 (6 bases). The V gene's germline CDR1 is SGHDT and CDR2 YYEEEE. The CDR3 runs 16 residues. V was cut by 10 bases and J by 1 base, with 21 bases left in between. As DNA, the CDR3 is TGTGCCGGGGGGGACACCCCATTACCAAGCAATCAGCCCCAGCATTTT. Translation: CAGGDTPLPSNQPQHF.

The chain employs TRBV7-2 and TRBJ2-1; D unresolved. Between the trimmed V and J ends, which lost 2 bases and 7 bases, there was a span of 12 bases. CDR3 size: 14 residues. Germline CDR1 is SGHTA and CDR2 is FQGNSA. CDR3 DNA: TGTGCCAGCAGCTTAATAACAGATCCTAATGAGCAGTTCTTC. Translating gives CASSLITDPNEQFF. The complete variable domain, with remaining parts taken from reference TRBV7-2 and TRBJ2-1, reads GAGVSQSPSNKVTEKGKDVELRCDPISGHTALYWYRQSLGQGLEFLIYFQGNSAPDKSGLPSDRFSAERTGGSVSTLTIQRTQQEDSAVYLCASSLITDPNEQFFGPGTRLTVL.

The CDR3 bases are TGTGCTAGTGGCCCGACAGGGACCTTATATGGCTACACCTTC. This sequence encodes CASGPTGTLYGYTF. The J gene is TRBJ1-2, the V gene TRBV12-5; 7 nucleotides match TRBD1. Losses at the gene ends were 6 bases for V and 5 bases for J; bases not matched to a gene: 9. Germline-derived CDR1 and CDR2 are LGHNT and FRNRAP. The CDR3 is 14 amino acids.

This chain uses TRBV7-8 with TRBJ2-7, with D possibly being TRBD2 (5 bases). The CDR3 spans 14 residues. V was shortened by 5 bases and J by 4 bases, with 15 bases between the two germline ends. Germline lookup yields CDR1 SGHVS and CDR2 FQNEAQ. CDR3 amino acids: CASSVTTGGYEQYF. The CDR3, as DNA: TGTGCCAGCAGCGTAACTACGGGCGGGTACGAGCAGTACTTC.

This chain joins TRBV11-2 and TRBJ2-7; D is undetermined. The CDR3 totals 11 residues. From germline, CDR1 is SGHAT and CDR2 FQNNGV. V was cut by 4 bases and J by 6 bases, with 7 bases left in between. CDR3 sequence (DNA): TGTGCCAGCAGCTCTATTACCGAGCAGTACTTC. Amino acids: CASSSITEQYF.

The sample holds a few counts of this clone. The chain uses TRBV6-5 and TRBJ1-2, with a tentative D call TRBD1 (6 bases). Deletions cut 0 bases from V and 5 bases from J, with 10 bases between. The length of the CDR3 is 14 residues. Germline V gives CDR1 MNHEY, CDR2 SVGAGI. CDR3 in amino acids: CASSYSIQGYGYTF. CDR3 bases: TGTGCCAGCAGTTACTCTATTCAGGGGTATGGCTACACCTTC.

This CDR3 reads CASSKGRGGNQPQHF. The CDR3 DNA sequence: TGTGCCAGCAGCAAAGGGAGGGGCGGCAATCAGCCCCAGCATTTT. V is TRBV21-1 and J is TRBJ1-5. TRBV21-1 has pseudogene status. The CDR3 runs to 15 residues.

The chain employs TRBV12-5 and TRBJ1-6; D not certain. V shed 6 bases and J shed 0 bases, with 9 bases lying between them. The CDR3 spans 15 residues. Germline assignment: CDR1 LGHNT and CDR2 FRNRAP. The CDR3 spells CASGPDSSYNSPLHF. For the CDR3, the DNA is TGTGCTAGTGGCCCCGATAGCTCCTATAATTCACCCCTCCACTTT.